This T cell receptor (beta chain) stems from a study of T-cell memory formation after mild COVID-19. Germline V gene lookup returns CDR1 KGHDR and CDR2 SFDVKD. The germline V and J ends were trimmed by 1 base and 7 bases, with 7 bases remaining between them. This CDR3 is 13 amino acids long. Only a few counts were recorded for this clonotype. TCRdb reprocessed the 5' RACE reads via MiXCR and lists one record per CDR3 protein. The data contain fewer than 95,000 distinct CDR3 sequences, approximately 16% of them singletons. Sequencing was done on a sample of PBMCs or a T cell subset sorted from them (not recorded which). The chain is built from TRBV24-1 and TRBJ2-1; no reliable D call. The clonotype was recovered from a man aged 18-30 years who had mild COVID-19 (a few samples of this study predate the infection). Cell type and time point are not known. CDR3 in DNA: TGTGCCACCAGTGATTTTGGGGTAAATGAGCAGTTCTTC. Protein sequence: CATSDFGVNEQFF.